One and the same sample provided the 27 T cell receptor beta chains below, sequenced in a study of T cells in localized non-small cell lung cancer. Clones were sequenced by immunoSEQ multiplex PCR, and TCRdb holds only the in-frame ones, with some missing. The sample consists of 23,000 or so clones, roughly 90% of them appearing once. Sequenced material: peripheral blood, taken before any cancer treatment. The receptor set was obtained from a man aged 40 to 70 with stage III squamous cell lung carcinoma.

This sequence joins TRBV5-6 and TRBJ1-3, with D perhaps matching TRBD1 (6 bases). V was pared by 0 bases and J by 0 bases, with 10 bases between. CDR3 length: 16 amino acids. Germline V lookup: CDR1 SGHDT, CDR2 YYEEEE. The CDR3 DNA reads TGTGCCAGCAGCTTGGGGCAGGGGACCTCTGGAAACACCATATATTTT. Encoded protein: CASSLGQGTSGNTIYF.

V and J are TRBV7-2 and TRBJ1-1; tentatively, D is TRBD1 (5 bases). This CDR3 has 15 amino acids. Germline loops: CDR1 SGHTA, CDR2 FQGNSA. Trimming took off 4 bases at V and 5 bases at J, with 17 bases between the two ends. The CDR3 is CASSSGRQLRTEAFF. The CDR3 bases are TGTGCCAGCAGCTCTGGACGACAGTTGAGGACTGAAGCTTTCTTT.

The V call is TRBV19, the J call TRBJ1-4; D gene uncertain. Trimming cost V 5 bases and J 12 bases, with 10 bases left between them. In germline, CDR1 is LNHDA, CDR2 SQIVND (reference sequence). The CDR3 is 11 amino acids. CDR3 DNA: TGTGCCAGTAGTGCGGAGCGGGAACTGTTTTTT. This sequence encodes CASSAERELFF.

The V call is TRBV27, the J call TRBJ1-1, with D possibly being TRBD1 (5 bases). Germline assignment: CDR1 MNHEY and CDR2 SMNVEV (reference sequence). Trimming removed 6 bases at V and 0 bases at J, with 11 bases between. This CDR3 is built from 14 residues. CDR3 nucleotide sequence: TGTGCCAGCAGCCTGGGACGGGTGAACACTGAAGCTTTCTTT. Its translation is CASSLGRVNTEAFF.

The chain combines TRBV30 with TRBJ2-1, with 11 bases lining up with TRBD2. V dropped 2 bases and J dropped 10; count of bases not matched to a gene: 4. The CDR3 totals 13 residues. Germline CDR1 is GTSNPN and CDR2 is SVGIG (reference sequence). For the CDR3, the DNA is TGTGCCTGGAGTCGGCTAGCGGGGGGCGAGCAGTTCTTC. It yields the protein CAWSRLAGGEQFF. Full variable domain (rest looked up from reference TRBV30 and TRBJ2-1): SQTIHQWPATLVQPVGSPLSLECTVEGTSNPNLYWYRQAAGRGLQLLFYSVGIGQISSEVPQNLSASRPQDRQFILSSKKLLLSDSGFYLCAWSRLAGGEQFFGPGTRLTVL.

The V and J genes are TRBV14 and TRBJ2-1, with TRBD2 matching 10 bases. The J segment lost 9 bases and the V segment lost 5 bases, leaving 10 bases of the junction unmatched. Looked up from germline, CDR1 is SGHDN and CDR2 is FVKESK. CDR3 length equals 15 residues. The CDR3 loop is CASSEVSGGRGEQFF. CDR3 bases: TGTGCCAGCAGCGAAGTTAGCGGGGGGCGGGGTGAGCAGTTCTTC.

V and J are TRBV6-1 and TRBJ1-2, with D maybe TRBD1 (5 bases). This CDR3 contains 17 residues. Germline CDR1 reads MNHNS; CDR2 reads SASEGT. Trimming left V 0 bases short and J 0 bases short, with 14 bases between. CDR3 residues: CASSEAVGGVSNYGYTF. CDR3 DNA sequence: TGTGCCAGCAGTGAAGCGGTTGGAGGGGTTTCTAACTATGGCTACACCTTC.

The chain recombines TRBV2 with TRBJ1-6; 7 bases map to TRBD1. Per germline, CDR1 SNHLY and CDR2 FYNNEI. The CDR3 loop spans 15 amino acids. V shed 6 bases, J shed 6 bases, and the junction held 8 bases outside the gene matches. CDR3 nucleotide sequence: TGTGCCAGCAGCTTACAGGGGAAGTTTAATTCACCCCTCCACTTT. Its protein product is CASSLQGKFNSPLHF.

V gene TRBV5-1 combines with J gene TRBJ1-5, with TRBD1 identical over 10 bases. CDR3 length: 14 residues. The germline V gene has CDR1 SGHRS and CDR2 YFSETQ. The V and J ends lost 4 bases and 7 bases, in that order; junction bases with no gene match: 5. The chain's CDR3 is CASSLGTGEQPQHF. The CDR3 region has the DNA TGCGCCAGCAGCCTAGGGACAGGGGAGCAGCCCCAGCATTTT.

The V gene is TRBV18, the J gene TRBJ1-4; D uncertain. The CDR3 is made up of 15 amino acids. Germline V gene data show CDR1 as KGHSH and CDR2 as LQKENI. Trimming removed 4 bases at V and 0 bases at J, with 9 bases between. CDR3 bases: TGTGCCAGCTCACTCGGGTATGCAACTAATGAAAAACTGTTTTTT. Its protein is CASSLGYATNEKLFF.

The chain links TRBV6-5 to TRBJ1-5, with D possibly TRBD1 on 5 matching bases. V was clipped by 8 bases and J by 4 bases, with 15 bases between them. Per the germline V gene, CDR1 is MNHEY and CDR2 is SVGAGI. This CDR3 comprises 14 residues. CDR3 coding DNA: TGTGCCAGCCGCGGGACGGGAACTAATCAGCCCCAGCATTTT. This sequence encodes CASRGTGTNQPQHF.

V gene TRBV19 combines with J gene TRBJ1-5, with 11 bases matching TRBD1. The CDR3 covers 17 residues. CDR1 is LNHDA, CDR2 SQIVND, per germline (reference sequence). V lost 6 bases, J lost 0 bases, and 7 bases stayed unmatched. The CDR3 region has the DNA TGTGCCAGTAGGACCGGGACAGGGGGGTATAGCAATCAGCCCCAGCATTTT. The encoded protein is CASRTGTGGYSNQPQHF.

The chain couples TRBV7-2 to TRBJ2-7; weak D call: TRBD2 (5 bases). This CDR3 contains 15 residues. Between the trimmed V and J ends, which lost 7 bases and 3 bases, there was a span of 19 bases. Germline V gives CDR1 SGHTA, CDR2 FQGNSA. CDR3 nucleotide sequence: TGTGCCAGCACCCGGGATAAGGCCCTTCACTACGAGCAGTACTTC. Translating gives CASTRDKALHYEQYF. Combining the CDR3 with reference TRBV7-2 and TRBJ2-7 gives the whole variable domain GAGVSQSPSNKVTEKGKDVELRCDPISGHTALYWYRQSLGQGLEFLIYFQGNSAPDKSGLPSDRFSAERTGGSVSTLTIQRTQQEDSAVYLCASTRDKALHYEQYFGPGTRLTVT.

The rearrangement joins TRBV7-9 to TRBJ2-7, with 11 bases matching TRBD2. CDR1 is SEHNR, CDR2 FQNEAQ, per germline (reference sequence). This CDR3 has 16 residues. V was pared by 2 bases and J by 6 bases, with 9 bases of the junction left unmatched. As DNA, the CDR3 is TGTGCCAGCAGCTTAACCGAGACTAGCGGGGTGGGCGAGCAGTACTTC. Translating gives CASSLTETSGVGEQYF. Supplemented by reference TRBV7-9 and TRBJ2-7, the full variable domain reads DTGVSQNPRHKITKRGQNVTFRCDPISEHNRLYWYRQTLGQGPEFLTYFQNEAQLEKSRLLSDRFSAERPKGSFSTLEIQRTEQGDSAMYLCASSLTETSGVGEQYFGPGTRLTVT.

This clone was observed a few times. The CDR3, as DNA: TGTGCCAGCACCTACCTGGGACAGTTGGACTATGGCTACACCTTC. This codes for CASTYLGQLDYGYTF. The chain links TRBV2 to TRBJ1-2; 7 nucleotides match TRBD1. Germline V CDR1 and CDR2: SNHLY, FYNNEI. CDR3 length: 15 amino acids. V was pared by 7 bases and J by 3 bases, with 11 bases of the junction left unmatched.

The chain uses TRBV7-2 and TRBJ2-7, with D uncertain. Germline CDR1 SGHTA, CDR2 FQGNSA. V lost 1 base and J 7 bases, leaving 11 bases between the germline ends. The CDR3 is made up of 13 amino acids. The CDR3 DNA sequence: TGTGCCAGCAGCTTAGGGGGAATCGGTGAGCAGTACTTC. Protein product: CASSLGGIGEQYF.

The chain has TRBV19 and TRBJ2-4, with no clear D. Trimming removed 3 bases at V and 0 bases at J, with 6 bases between. The CDR3 loop spans 14 amino acids. Germline CDR1 LNHDA, CDR2 SQIVND (reference sequence). The CDR3 region is CASSMSLAKNIQYF. CDR3 sequence (DNA): TGTGCCAGTAGTATGAGCCTAGCCAAAAACATTCAGTACTTC.

This chain uses TRBV4-3 with TRBJ2-3; 11 nucleotides align to TRBD2. V trimming: 1 base; J trimming: 4 bases; junction bases outside the gene matches: 10. Looked up from germline, CDR1 is LGHNA and CDR2 is YSLEER. This CDR3 region has 18 residues. The CDR3, as DNA: TGCGCCAGCAGCCAAGGGGGGCCTAGCGGGGGGCTGGCAGATACGCAGTATTTT. Protein product: CASSQGGPSGGLADTQYF.

The chain combines TRBV30 with TRBJ1-6; tentative D call: TRBD1 (6 bases). CDR3 size: 15 residues. Germline assignment: CDR1 GTSNPN and CDR2 SVGIG (reference sequence). The V gene lost 7 bases and the J gene lost 0 bases, with 13 bases spanning the gap. CDR3 residues: CASKGGSSYNSPLHF. The CDR3 DNA reads as TGTGCCTCAAAGGGGGGTTCCTCCTATAATTCACCCCTCCACTTT.

The chain links TRBV6-1 to TRBJ2-7, with D uncertain. Deletions cut 5 bases from V and 3 bases from J, with 11 bases between. The germline gives CDR1 MNHNS, CDR2 SASEGT. There are 13 residues in the CDR3. In DNA, the CDR3 is TGTGCCAGCAGTTCGTATAACGGCTACGAGCAGTACTTC. Translation gives CASSSYNGYEQYF.

This chain joins TRBV7-2 and TRBJ2-5, with D perhaps given as TRBD1 or TRBD2 (5 bases each). Trimming took off 1 base at V and 7 bases at J, with 13 bases between the two ends. From germline, CDR1 is SGHTA and CDR2 FQGNSA. This CDR3 contains 14 residues. The CDR3 bases are TGTGCCAGCAGCTTAGTCAGGGCCCGGGGGACCCAGTACTTC. This gives the protein CASSLVRARGTQYF.

The chain links TRBV5-1 to TRBJ2-1; D remains ambiguous. The CDR3 covers 13 residues. Germline V gene sequence: CDR1 SGHRS, CDR2 YFSETQ. V shed 0 bases and J shed 7 bases, with 8 bases lying between them. The CDR3 is CASSLARVNEQFF. The CDR3 DNA is TGCGCCAGCAGCTTGGCGCGCGTAAATGAGCAGTTCTTC. The entire variable domain, with the rest obtained from reference TRBV5-1 and TRBJ2-1, is as follows: KAGVTQTPRYLIKTRGQQVTLSCSPISGHRSVSWYQQTPGQGLQFLFEYFSETQRNKGNFPGRFSGRQFSNSRSEMNVSTLELGDSALYLCASSLARVNEQFFGPGTRLTVL.

The chain couples TRBV9 to TRBJ1-2, with D possibly matching TRBD1 (5 bases). V lost 3 bases and J lost 4, with 13 bases in between. This CDR3 is 14 amino acids long. Germline assignment: CDR1 SGDLS and CDR2 YYNGEE. The CDR3 coding sequence is TGTGCCAGCAGCGCCGGGGCCTCCCTCTATGGCTACACCTTC. Translation gives CASSAGASLYGYTF.

The J gene is TRBJ2-6, the V gene TRBV28; 11 bases fit TRBD2. The CDR3 is 17 residues long. After removal of 7 bases from V and 0 bases from J, the junction contained 5 bases not matched to a gene. The V gene's germline CDR1 is MDHEN and CDR2 SYDVKM. In DNA, the CDR3 is TGTGCCAGCACCCTGGGGACTAGCGGCTCTGGGGCCAACGTCCTGACTTTC. It codes for CASTLGTSGSGANVLTF.

The V call is TRBV7-9, the J call TRBJ2-3; 16 nucleotides line up with TRBD2. Germline assignment: CDR1 SEHNR and CDR2 FQNEAQ (reference sequence). The CDR3 is made up of 17 amino acids. V lost 4 bases to trimming and J lost 5 bases; unmatched junction nucleotides: 6. CDR3 DNA: TGTGCCAGCAGCTCGTCCGGGACTAGCGGGAGGGGAGATACGCAGTATTTT. Its translation is CASSSSGTSGRGDTQYF.

CDR3 loop: CASSLGGPYNEQFF. CDR3 nucleotides: TGTGCCAGCAGCTTGGGGGGGCCCTACAATGAGCAGTTCTTC. J is TRBJ2-1 and V is TRBV7-2; a weak D match, TRBD2 (7 bases). In germline, CDR1 is SGHTA, CDR2 FQGNSA. V was shortened by 3 bases and J by 2 bases, with 8 bases between the two germline ends. The CDR3 totals 14 residues.

This clone was observed a handful of times. The chain has TRBV4-1 and TRBJ2-2; a weak D match, TRBD1 (6 bases). The CDR3 contains 15 residues. Germline V gene data show CDR1 as MGHRA and CDR2 as YSYEKL. V lost 6 bases, J lost 0 bases, and 11 bases lay in between. CDR3 protein: CASRGARSNTGELFF. CDR3 sequence (DNA): TGCGCCAGCAGGGGGGCGAGGTCGAACACCGGGGAGCTGTTTTTT.